The 15 T cell receptor beta chains given below trace back to one sample, sequenced in a study of cytomegalovirus exposure and HLA in healthy donors. PCR employed 60 Vbeta and 13 Jbeta primers. Measured with immunoSEQ multiplex PCR; TCRdb has only the in-frame clones, and not every one. Among 100,000 or so clones listed, more than 70% were seen once. Specimen: PBMCs. The receptors were sampled from a man under 40 in good health and CMV-seronegative.

This clone occurred many times. The chain employs TRBV6-1 and TRBJ2-1; possible D gene TRBD1, 6 bases. The V end lost 5 bases, the J end lost 6 bases, and 8 bases lay between the germline ends. The germline CDR1 and CDR2 sequences are MNHNS and SASEGT. The CDR3 has 12 amino acids. In nucleotides, the CDR3 is TGTGCCAGCAGTTTCAGGGGCAATGAGCAGTTCTTC. Its translation: CASSFRGNEQFF.

V usage is TRBV2 and J usage is TRBJ1-3, with D uncertain. Germline CDR1 is SNHLY and CDR2 is FYNNEI. The V and J ends lost 9 bases and 0 bases respectively, with 6 bases between them. The CDR3 is made up of 12 amino acids. The CDR3 DNA sequence: TGTGCCAGACAGCCCTCTGGAAACACCATATATTTT. Translating gives CARQPSGNTIYF.

V gene TRBV4-1 combines with J gene TRBJ1-5; TRBD1 matches 9 bases. Unmatched junction bases numbered 2, after V lost 4 bases and J lost 7 bases. The CDR3 contains 13 residues. CDR1 is MGHRA, CDR2 YSYEKL, per germline. The CDR3: CASSLGQGQPQHF. CDR3 nucleotides: TGCGCCAGCAGCCTTGGACAGGGGCAGCCCCAGCATTTT.

The V and J genes are TRBV28 and TRBJ1-4; D is unclear. Germline assignment: CDR1 MDHEN and CDR2 SYDVKM. The CDR3 extends over 11 amino acids. Trimming took off 7 bases at V and 7 bases at J, with 7 bases between the two ends. The CDR3 region is CASTSGEKLFF. In nucleotides, the CDR3 is TGTGCCAGCACATCGGGTGAAAAACTGTTTTTT.

V is TRBV4-1 and J is TRBJ1-2; possible D gene TRBD1, 5 bases. Trimming stripped 1 base from V and 5 bases from J, with 17 bases between. The CDR3 contains 16 residues. The germline CDR1 and CDR2 sequences are MGHRA and YSYEKL. DNA for the CDR3: TGCGCCAGCAGCCAAGCGCAGGGCTCCGTCTTTTATGGCTACACCTTC. Protein sequence: CASSQAQGSVFYGYTF.

The chain employs TRBV29-1 and TRBJ2-2; D possibly corresponds to TRBD1 (6 bases). This CDR3 has 15 amino acids. V dropped 5 bases and J dropped 5 bases, with 18 bases sitting between them. CDR1 and CDR2 (germline): SQVTM, ANQGSEA. The CDR3 region is CSVQGLDSRTGELFF. The CDR3, as DNA: TGCAGCGTTCAGGGGTTGGATAGTAGGACCGGGGAGCTGTTTTTT.

This sequence joins TRBV5-1 and TRBJ2-2, with TRBD2 matching 9 bases. CDR1 is SGHRS and CDR2 is YFSETQ in the germline V gene. The trim removed 2 bases at V and 1 base at J, leaving 0 bases unmatched. The CDR3 covers 15 residues. The CDR3 DNA reads as TGCGCCAGCAGCTTTAGCGGGGGGAACACCGGGGAGCTGTTTTTT. It codes for CASSFSGGNTGELFF.

The rearrangement uses TRBV4-1 and TRBJ1-4; D may be TRBD1 (5 bases). The CDR3 is 18 residues long. CDR1 and CDR2 from the germline V gene are MGHRA and YSYEKL. V lost 3 bases, J lost 0 bases, and 17 bases lay in between. In DNA form, the CDR3 reads TGCGCCAGCAGCCAGATTTCCCAGGGAATTGCAACTAATGAAAAACTGTTTTTT. Translation gives CASSQISQGIATNEKLFF.

Only a few counts were recorded for this clone. The chain joins TRBV6-5 to TRBJ1-2; no definite D call. V lost 0 bases and J lost 1, with 9 bases in between. The CDR3 runs 15 residues. CDR1 is MNHEY, CDR2 SVGAGI, per germline. CDR3 in DNA: TGTGCCAGCAGTTACTCTCAACAGTATAACTATGGCTACACCTTC. This sequence encodes CASSYSQQYNYGYTF.

This clone has a single count. The gene calls are TRBV6-1 and TRBJ2-5; D is possibly TRBD1 (6 bases). There are 14 residues in the CDR3. V was trimmed by 3 bases and J by 3 bases, leaving 11 bases between them. Germline V gene sequence: CDR1 MNHNS, CDR2 SASEGT. The DNA for the CDR3 is TGTGCCAGCAGTGAGGGGGCAGCTAAAGAGACCCAGTACTTC. Amino acids: CASSEGAAKETQYF.

The V call is TRBV19, the J call TRBJ2-3; 13 positions agree with TRBD2. The CDR3 totals 15 residues. The J segment lost 2 bases and the V segment lost 7 bases, leaving 3 bases of the junction unmatched. Germline CDR1 reads LNHDA; CDR2 reads SQIVND (reference sequence). As DNA, the CDR3 is TGTGCCAGTAAGGGACTAGCGGGAATCACAGATACGCAGTATTTT. This gives the protein CASKGLAGITDTQYF.

This clone is a singleton in its sample. This chain joins TRBV7-2 and TRBJ1-3; no definite D call. V was cut by 2 bases and J by 8 bases, with 7 bases left in between. The germline V gene has CDR1 SGHTA and CDR2 FQGNSA. The CDR3 is 12 residues long. The CDR3 coding sequence is TGTGCCAGCAGCTTACGATCGGACACCATATATTTT. Its protein product is CASSLRSDTIYF. Combining the CDR3 with reference TRBV7-2 and TRBJ1-3 gives the whole variable domain GAGVSQSPSNKVTEKGKDVELRCDPISGHTALYWYRQSLGQGLEFLIYFQGNSAPDKSGLPSDRFSAERTGGSVSTLTIQRTQQEDSAVYLCASSLRSDTIYFGEGSWLTVV.

The rearrangement joins TRBV7-9 to TRBJ1-5, with D tentatively TRBD1 (5 bases). Germline V gene data show CDR1 as SEHNR and CDR2 as FQNEAQ (reference sequence). This CDR3 region has 13 residues. Trimming cost V 5 bases and J 5 bases, with 10 bases left between them. The CDR3 region is CASSPWGDQPQHF. The CDR3 DNA sequence: TGTGCCAGCAGCCCCTGGGGCGATCAGCCCCAGCATTTT.

This sequence joins TRBV7-2 and TRBJ2-7; 8 bases are shared with TRBD1. Trimming took 7 bases from V and 3 from J; bases not matched to a gene: 8. CDR3 length: 14 amino acids. Germline V gives CDR1 SGHTA, CDR2 FQGNSA. CDR3 nucleotides: TGTGCCAGCACTCTTAGCGGACAGGGCTACGAGCAGTACTTC. It codes for CASTLSGQGYEQYF.

The V and J genes are TRBV28 and TRBJ2-1, with D possibly matching TRBD1 (6 bases). From germline, CDR1 is MDHEN and CDR2 SYDVKM. The CDR3 contains 15 residues. Trimming took off 5 bases at V and 4 bases at J, with 15 bases between the two ends. The CDR3 region has the DNA TGTGCCAGCAGTCCCCTAGGGGGAGTGTACAATGAGCAGTTCTTC. Its translation: CASSPLGGVYNEQFF.